Shown below are 17 T cell receptor beta chains from a single sample sequenced in a study of T cell responses to AZD1222 COVID-19 vaccine. Sequencing used immunoSEQ multiplex PCR; TCRdb keeps in-frame clones, though not all of them. The table lists about 86,000 clones, more than 75% of them singletons. The starting material was peripheral blood, obtained on day 0 of AZD1222 vaccination. All receptors come from an adult in good health.

The J gene is TRBJ1-3, the V gene TRBV12-3 or TRBV12-4; no clear D gene. The ends were cut back, 0 bases at V and 5 bases at J, with 2 bases in the middle. The CDR3 has 12 residues. The CDR3 reads CASSLARNTIYF. As DNA, the CDR3 is TGTGCCAGCAGTTTAGCGCGAAACACCATATATTTT.

The chain couples TRBV7-9 to TRBJ2-1; D call uncertain. The V gene's germline CDR1 is SEHNR and CDR2 FQNEAQ (reference sequence). The CDR3 is 14 residues long. V was cut by 5 bases and J by 1 base, with 9 bases left in between. The CDR3 protein is CASSKTQSYNEQFF. The CDR3 DNA follows: TGTGCCAGCAGCAAAACCCAATCCTACAATGAGCAGTTCTTC. The whole variable domain, filled in from reference TRBV7-9 and TRBJ2-1, reads DTGVSQNPRHKITKRGQNVTFRCDPISEHNRLYWYRQTLGQGPEFLTYFQNEAQLEKSRLLSDRFSAERPKGSFSTLEIQRTEQGDSAMYLCASSKTQSYNEQFFGPGTRLTVL.

The J gene is TRBJ2-7, the V gene TRBV5-1, with D maybe TRBD1 (6 bases). Germline V gene lookup returns CDR1 SGHRS and CDR2 YFSETQ. The CDR3 spans 16 residues. V lost 0 bases and J 2 bases, leaving 15 bases between the germline ends. The DNA for the CDR3 is TGCGCCAGCAGCTTGGTGGTGGGGGCCTTAACCTACGAGCAGTACTTC. This gives the protein CASSLVVGALTYEQYF.

This clone was counted a single time. The CDR3 coding sequence is TGTGCCAGCAGCCCCAGGACAGGGGCTTTCTCTCAGCCCCAGCATTTT. This encodes CASSPRTGAFSQPQHF. The J gene is TRBJ1-5, the V gene TRBV7-2; 9 bases fit TRBD1. This CDR3 has 16 residues. Germline CDR1 SGHTA, CDR2 FQGNSA. V lost 5 bases and J lost 6; bases outside the gene matches: 11.

The chain has TRBV27 and TRBJ1-2, with a weak D call TRBD1 (5 bases). CDR3 length equals 14 residues. The V gene lost 3 bases and the J gene lost 4 bases, with 12 bases spanning the gap. From germline, CDR1 is MNHEY and CDR2 SMNVEV (reference sequence). The CDR3, as DNA: TGTGCCAGCAGTTTGGCGGGGGGTAGCTATGGCTACACCTTC. Its translation is CASSLAGGSYGYTF.

The chain links TRBV24-1 to TRBJ1-2; the D gene is possibly TRBD1 (5 bases). The V gene lost 0 bases and the J gene lost 8 bases, with 6 bases spanning the gap. Germline V gene lookup returns CDR1 KGHDR and CDR2 SFDVKD. The CDR3 length is 12 residues. Here the CDR3 DNA reads TGTGCCACCAGTGATTTGTGGGGCGGCTACACCTTC. This gives the protein CATSDLWGGYTF.

This clone was recorded once. V and J are TRBV5-1 and TRBJ2-7; no reliable D call. V dropped 0 bases and J dropped 2 bases, with 9 bases sitting between them. Per germline, CDR1 SGHRS and CDR2 YFSETQ. The CDR3 covers 14 residues. The DNA for the CDR3 is TGCGCCAGCAGCTTGGAAAAGGGAACCTACGAGCAGTACTTC. Residues: CASSLEKGTYEQYF.

The CDR3: CASTPERIRILGTGELFF. The CDR3 DNA reads as TGTGCCAGCACCCCGGAGCGCATACGAATTTTAGGCACCGGGGAGCTGTTTTTT. V and J are TRBV7-8 and TRBJ2-2; D ambiguous. The CDR3 has 18 residues. Germline V gene data show CDR1 as SGHVS and CDR2 as FQNEAQ. Trimming shortened V by 7 bases and J by 4 bases, and 25 bases separated the two germline ends.

The chain uses TRBV19 and TRBJ2-7; 11 bases match TRBD2. This CDR3 region has 14 residues. V gave up 6 bases and J gave up 1 base; unmatched junction bases: 2. The germline CDR1 and CDR2 sequences are LNHDA and SQIVND (reference sequence). The chain's CDR3 is CASSGTSGSYEQYF. DNA for the CDR3: TGTGCCAGTAGCGGGACTAGCGGATCCTACGAGCAGTACTTC. The whole variable domain, remainder taken from reference TRBV19 and TRBJ2-7, is DGGITQSPKYLFRKEGQNVTLSCEQNLNHDAMYWYRQDPGQGLRLIYYSQIVNDFQKGDIAEGYSVSREKKESFPLTVTSAQKNPTAFYLCASSGTSGSYEQYFGPGTRLTVT.

The CDR3 nucleotides read TGTGCCAGCAGTGTCGGGATAACCGGGGCCAATGGCTACACCTTC. Protein: CASSVGITGANGYTF. The chain couples TRBV6-6 to TRBJ1-2; possibly TRBD1 for D (5 bases). With 5 bases removed from V and 6 bases from J, the gap between germline ends came to 19 bases. The germline V gene has CDR1 MNHNY and CDR2 SVGAGI (reference sequence). The CDR3 covers 15 residues.

V usage is TRBV28 and J usage is TRBJ2-1; D gene unclear. Germline V gene lookup returns CDR1 MDHEN and CDR2 SYDVKM. This CDR3 contains 16 residues. Trimming took off 1 base at V and 0 bases at J, with 10 bases between the two ends. The CDR3 reads CASSLLGPRSYNEQFF. The CDR3 DNA reads as TGTGCCAGCAGTTTATTGGGTCCCCGCTCCTACAATGAGCAGTTCTTC.

This chain joins TRBV27 and TRBJ2-1; 9 bases fit TRBD2. The CDR3 has 14 residues. With 7 bases clipped from V and 7 bases from J, the junction kept 8 bases outside the gene matches. Germline values: CDR1 MNHEY, CDR2 SMNVEV (reference sequence). The CDR3 here is CASTSGGLPNEQFF. Here the CDR3 DNA reads TGTGCCAGCACAAGCGGGGGGCTACCAAATGAGCAGTTCTTC.

The chain is built from TRBV27 and TRBJ1-5; unclear D gene. Germline loops: CDR1 MNHEY, CDR2 SMNVEV (reference sequence). This CDR3 comprises 15 residues. V shed 4 bases and J shed 4 bases, with 14 bases lying between them. In DNA form, the CDR3 reads TGTGCCAGCAGTTCAACGGGCAGGCAAAATCAGCCCCAGCATTTT. It encodes CASSSTGRQNQPQHF.

The chain carries TRBV28 and TRBJ2-4, with D perhaps matching TRBD2 (6 bases). The CDR3 length is 16 residues. V gave up 2 bases and J gave up 3 bases, with 14 bases separating them. From germline, CDR1 is MDHEN and CDR2 SYDVKM. DNA for the CDR3: TGTGCCAGCAGTTTAGTGGCCGGGAGTGACAAAAACATTCAGTACTTC. It codes for CASSLVAGSDKNIQYF.

The genes are TRBV19 and TRBJ1-3; no clear D. Germline CDR1 reads LNHDA; CDR2 reads SQIVND (reference sequence). V was shortened by 5 bases and J by 2 bases, with 1 base between the two germline ends. The CDR3 runs 11 residues. CDR3 sequence reads: CASSAGNTIYF. The CDR3 DNA reads as TGTGCCAGTAGTGCTGGAAACACCATATATTTT.

The rearrangement joins TRBV6-1 to TRBJ1-5; no clear D gene. Germline values: CDR1 MNHNS, CDR2 SASEGT. The CDR3 runs 14 residues. The V and J ends lost 2 bases and 0 bases respectively, with 5 bases between them. CDR3 coding DNA: TGTGCCAGCAGTGAACAGTATAGCAATCAGCCCCAGCATTTT. Translating it yields CASSEQYSNQPQHF.

CDR3 nucleotides: TGTGCCAGTAGTTGGGGGCTAGCGGATTACAATGAGCAGTTCTTC. Encoded protein: CASSWGLADYNEQFF. The V gene is TRBV19, the J gene TRBJ2-1, with D possibly TRBD2 on 7 matching bases. This CDR3 region has 15 residues. V gave up 5 bases and J gave up 4 bases, with 15 bases separating them. Germline V gene lookup returns CDR1 LNHDA and CDR2 SQIVND (reference sequence).